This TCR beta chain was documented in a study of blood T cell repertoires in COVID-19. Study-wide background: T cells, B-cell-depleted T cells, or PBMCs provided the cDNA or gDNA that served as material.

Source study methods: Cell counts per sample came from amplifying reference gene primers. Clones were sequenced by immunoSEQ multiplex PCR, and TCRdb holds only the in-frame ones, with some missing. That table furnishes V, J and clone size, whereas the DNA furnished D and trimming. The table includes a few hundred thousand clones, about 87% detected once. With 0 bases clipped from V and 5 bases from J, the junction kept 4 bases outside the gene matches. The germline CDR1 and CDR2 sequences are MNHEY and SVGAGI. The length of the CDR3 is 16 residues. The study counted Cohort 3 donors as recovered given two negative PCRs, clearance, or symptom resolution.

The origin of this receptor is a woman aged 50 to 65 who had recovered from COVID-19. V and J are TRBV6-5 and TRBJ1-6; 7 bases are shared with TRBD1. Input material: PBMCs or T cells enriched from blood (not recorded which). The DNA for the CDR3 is TGTGCCAGCAGTTACTCAAGACAGGGAAATAATTCACCCCTCCACTTT. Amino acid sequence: CASSYSRQGNNSPLHF.